The 28 T cell receptor beta chains below come from one sample, sequenced in a study of technical replicates of blood from several donors. Sequencing was performed with immunoSEQ multiplex PCR; in TCRdb, only in-frame clones are kept and a portion is missing. The top ten hold around 0.26% of the sample, which has roughly 93,000 clones, approximately 95% seen once. Specimen: T cells isolated from PBMCs. The receptor set was obtained from a human donor in good health.

The chain has TRBV14 and TRBJ1-1, with D maybe TRBD1 (5 bases). The V end was cut by 2 bases, the J end by 1 base, with 14 bases between. Looked up from germline, CDR1 is SGHDN and CDR2 is FVKESK. The CDR3 covers 16 residues. The CDR3: CASSQSPGKSNTEAFF. CDR3 coding DNA: TGTGCCAGCAGCCAAAGCCCAGGGAAATCGAACACTGAAGCTTTCTTT.

The chain employs TRBV6-5 and TRBJ2-5, with 7 positions matching TRBD2. Trimming at V came to 7 bases and at J to 4 bases, leaving 12 bases not matched to a gene. CDR3 length equals 15 residues. CDR1 is MNHEY, CDR2 SVGAGI, per germline. In nucleotides, the CDR3 is TGTGCCAGCACCTGGGGGGGAGGGGATGGAGAGACCCAGTACTTC. Protein: CASTWGGGDGETQYF.

The rearrangement links TRBV15 to TRBJ2-1; no clear D. Trimming took 1 base from V and 7 from J, leaving 8 bases between them. This CDR3 region has 13 residues. Germline V gives CDR1 LNHNV, CDR2 YYDKDF (reference sequence). The DNA of the CDR3 is TGTGCCACCAGCAGAGGAACCCAGAATGAGCAGTTCTTC. Residues: CATSRGTQNEQFF.

The chain has TRBV11-2 and TRBJ2-7, with D maybe TRBD2 (5 bases). Trimming removed 8 bases from V and 3 bases from J, with 23 bases in between. The CDR3 loop spans 16 amino acids. Germline values: CDR1 SGHAT, CDR2 FQNNGV. CDR3 protein: CASSSVRGKRNYEQYF. The CDR3 DNA sequence: TGTGCCAGCTCGAGTGTACGAGGGAAACGTAACTACGAGCAGTACTTC.

This chain links TRBV5-1 with TRBJ2-7; 9 bases map to TRBD2. V was clipped by 1 base and J by 3 bases; unmatched bases: 2. CDR1 and CDR2 from the germline V gene are SGHRS and YFSETQ. This CDR3 contains 14 residues. The CDR3 spells CASSLSSGIYEQYF. CDR3 in DNA: TGCGCCAGCAGCTTGTCTAGCGGGATCTACGAGCAGTACTTC. The variable domain in full, with the rest retrieved from reference TRBV5-1 and TRBJ2-7, is KAGVTQTPRYLIKTRGQQVTLSCSPISGHRSVSWYQQTPGQGLQFLFEYFSETQRNKGNFPGRFSGRQFSNSRSEMNVSTLELGDSALYLCASSLSSGIYEQYFGPGTRLTVT.

The gene calls are TRBV7-2 and TRBJ1-2, with 7 positions matching TRBD1. Trimming removed 5 bases from V and 4 bases from J; junction bases left unmatched: 7. Germline V CDR1 and CDR2: SGHTA, FQGNSA. CDR3 length: 14 residues. CDR3 sequence: CASSAGGTAYGYTF. The CDR3 nucleotides are TGTGCCAGCAGCGCCGGAGGGACAGCCTATGGCTACACCTTC.

The chain couples TRBV2 to TRBJ2-3; D ambiguous. The CDR3 extends over 14 amino acids. V was shortened by 4 bases and J by 2 bases, with 10 bases between the two germline ends. Germline-derived CDR1 and CDR2 are SNHLY and FYNNEI. The CDR3 DNA reads TGTGCCAGCAGTGTGGTGCACTTCACAGATACGCAGTATTTT. This sequence encodes CASSVVHFTDTQYF.

The chain recombines TRBV5-1 with TRBJ1-1, with D perhaps matching TRBD1 (6 bases). Germline lookup yields CDR1 SGHRS and CDR2 YFSETQ. This CDR3 is built from 15 residues. With 0 bases removed from V and 5 bases from J, the gap between germline ends came to 14 bases. The CDR3 loop is CASSLAPGVVTEAFF. As DNA, the CDR3 is TGCGCCAGCAGCTTGGCTCCAGGGGTTGTTACTGAAGCTTTCTTT.

This rearrangement joins TRBV7-9 to TRBJ1-2; possible D gene TRBD1, 5 bases. Trimming removed 2 bases from V and 6 bases from J, with 10 bases in between. The CDR3 spans 13 residues. Germline CDR1 SEHNR, CDR2 FQNEAQ (reference sequence). The CDR3: CASSLLQGNGYTF. CDR3 bases: TGTGCCAGCAGCTTACTGCAGGGCAATGGCTACACCTTC.

This clone has just one count. The genes are TRBV6-6 and TRBJ2-3; 11 bases align to TRBD2. The germline CDR1 and CDR2 sequences are MNHNY and SVGAGI (reference sequence). The V segment lost 2 bases and the J segment 0 bases; nucleotides outside the gene matches: 1. CDR3 size: 16 residues. The CDR3 is CASSYVAGGSTDTQYF. The CDR3 DNA sequence: TGTGCCAGCAGTTACGTAGCGGGAGGGAGCACAGATACGCAGTATTTT.

The rearrangement uses TRBV19 and TRBJ2-7, with 9 bases lining up with TRBD2. CDR1 and CDR2 (germline): LNHDA, SQIVND (reference sequence). V dropped 5 bases and J dropped 4; count of bases not matched to a gene: 12. This CDR3 spans 16 amino acids. In nucleotides, the CDR3 is TGTGCCAGTAGTGCAAACCGTCTAGCGGGAATTTACGAGCAGTACTTC. Amino acid sequence: CASSANRLAGIYEQYF.

V is TRBV27 and J is TRBJ1-4; possible D gene TRBD1, 5 bases. Germline assignment: CDR1 MNHEY and CDR2 SMNVEV (reference sequence). V lost 3 bases, J lost 8 bases, and 13 bases lay in between. This CDR3 comprises 14 residues. The CDR3 nucleotides read TGTGCCAGCAGTTTGCTGGGGGGAAGGGAAAAACTGTTTTTT. It is translated as CASSLLGGREKLFF.

In the case of this clone: The same CDR3 arises from other DNA sequences in this sample as well. The CDR3 region has the DNA TGCGCCAGCAGCTTGCGGGGTGGGTCCTACGAGCAGTACTTC. It codes for CASSLRGGSYEQYF. The chain is built from TRBV5-1 and TRBJ2-7, with D possibly being TRBD2 (5 bases). CDR1 and CDR2 (germline): SGHRS, YFSETQ. V dropped 1 base and J dropped 1 base, with 9 bases sitting between them. This CDR3 is 14 amino acids long.

This chain links TRBV6-5 with TRBJ1-5; 10 positions match TRBD1. V shed 5 bases and J 5 bases; nucleotides not matched to a gene: 6. This CDR3 contains 15 residues. The V gene's germline CDR1 is MNHEY and CDR2 SVGAGI. CDR3: CASSLGTGEYQPQHF. In DNA form, the CDR3 reads TGTGCCAGCAGTCTGGGGACAGGGGAGTATCAGCCCCAGCATTTT.

Only a few counts were recorded for this clone. The gene calls are TRBV11-2 and TRBJ1-1; tentative D call: TRBD1 (5 bases). Germline-derived CDR1 and CDR2 are SGHAT and FQNNGV. With 2 bases removed from V and 1 base from J, the gap between germline ends came to 14 bases. The CDR3 runs to 16 residues. CDR3 coding DNA: TGTGCCAGCAGCTTAAGGGCCAGGGTGGAGAACACTGAAGCTTTCTTT. As protein: CASSLRARVENTEAFF.

The rearrangement uses TRBV5-1 and TRBJ1-2, with 12 positions matching TRBD1. Trimming cost V 1 base and J 6 bases; bases outside gene matches: 4. Germline CDR1 reads SGHRS; CDR2 reads YFSETQ. This CDR3 spans 15 amino acids. The CDR3 reads CASSLRDRGPDGYTF. DNA of the CDR3: TGCGCCAGCAGCTTGAGGGACAGGGGGCCGGATGGCTACACCTTC. Full variable domain (missing parts from reference TRBV5-1 and TRBJ1-2): KAGVTQTPRYLIKTRGQQVTLSCSPISGHRSVSWYQQTPGQGLQFLFEYFSETQRNKGNFPGRFSGRQFSNSRSEMNVSTLELGDSALYLCASSLRDRGPDGYTFGSGTRLTVV.

This clone was observed a single time. The V call is TRBV6-4, the J call TRBJ1-1; TRBD1 is a possible D gene (6 bases). V lost 6 bases and J lost 8, with 13 bases in between. There are 12 residues in the CDR3. CDR1 and CDR2 (germline): MRHNA, SNTAGT. DNA for the CDR3: TGTGCCAGCAGACCGGACAGTGCCGAAGCTTTCTTT. The encoded protein is CASRPDSAEAFF.

This chain links TRBV19 with TRBJ2-1; a weak D match, TRBD1 (6 bases). V dropped 5 bases and J dropped 9 bases, with 11 bases sitting between them. CDR1 and CDR2 (germline): LNHDA, SQIVND (reference sequence). The CDR3 is 12 residues long. CDR3 in amino acids: CASSRQEREQFF. CDR3 sequence (DNA): TGTGCCAGTAGTCGACAGGAGCGTGAGCAGTTCTTC.

V and J are TRBV7-2 and TRBJ1-1; perhaps TRBD1 as D (6 bases). The CDR3 is 14 residues long. Germline V lookup: CDR1 SGHTA, CDR2 FQGNSA. Between the trimmed V and J ends, which lost 5 bases and 4 bases, there was a span of 14 bases. The CDR3: CASSTQGYGTEAFF. The CDR3 bases are TGTGCCAGCAGCACCCAGGGGTACGGCACTGAAGCTTTCTTT. The full variable domain, its missing parts supplied by reference TRBV7-2 and TRBJ1-1, is GAGVSQSPSNKVTEKGKDVELRCDPISGHTALYWYRQSLGQGLEFLIYFQGNSAPDKSGLPSDRFSAERTGGSVSTLTIQRTQQEDSAVYLCASSTQGYGTEAFFGQGTRLTVV.

The chain couples TRBV9 to TRBJ2-3, with 11 nucleotides matching TRBD2. The CDR3 loop spans 15 amino acids. V shed 1 base, J shed 4 bases, and the junction held 2 bases outside the gene matches. Germline lookup yields CDR1 SGDLS and CDR2 YYNGEE. DNA for the CDR3: TGTGCCAGCAGCGTAAATAGCGGGGGGGCAGATACGCAGTATTTT. The encoded protein is CASSVNSGGADTQYF.

The rearrangement links TRBV5-4 to TRBJ2-3, with D perhaps TRBD2 (6 bases). The CDR3 runs to 15 residues. V was clipped by 3 bases and J by 0 bases, with 11 bases between them. CDR1 is SGHNT, CDR2 YYREEE, per germline (reference sequence). DNA of the CDR3: TGTGCCAGCAGCTCGGGACTGGGAAGCACAGATACGCAGTATTTT. Amino acid sequence: CASSSGLGSTDTQYF.

The V gene is TRBV5-1, the J gene TRBJ1-2; 7 nucleotides align to TRBD1. CDR3 length: 13 residues. Per germline, CDR1 SGHRS and CDR2 YFSETQ. The V and J ends lost 2 bases and 4 bases, in that order; junction bases with no gene match: 2. The DNA of the CDR3 is TGCGCCAGCAGCTTAGGGACAGTCTATGGCTACACCTTC. Translation: CASSLGTVYGYTF. Complete variable domain (other parts from reference TRBV5-1 and TRBJ1-2): KAGVTQTPRYLIKTRGQQVTLSCSPISGHRSVSWYQQTPGQGLQFLFEYFSETQRNKGNFPGRFSGRQFSNSRSEMNVSTLELGDSALYLCASSLGTVYGYTFGSGTRLTVV.

The chain employs TRBV11-2 and TRBJ2-5, with D possibly TRBD1 on 7 matching bases. There are 16 residues in the CDR3. Trimming stripped 4 bases from V and 0 bases from J, with 15 bases between. Germline V gene data show CDR1 as SGHAT and CDR2 as FQNNGV. DNA of the CDR3: TGTGCCAGCAGCTCCGCGACAGGGAGGAACCAAGAGACCCAGTACTTC. This codes for CASSSATGRNQETQYF.

The sample holds one count of this clone. The chain carries TRBV2 and TRBJ1-5; D gene uncertain. The CDR3 is 17 amino acids. The ends were cut back, 3 bases at V and 0 bases at J, with 15 bases in the middle. The germline CDR1 and CDR2 sequences are SNHLY and FYNNEI. This CDR3 reads CASSDSYKRRSNQPQHF. CDR3 sequence (DNA): TGTGCCAGCAGTGATTCTTACAAACGCCGTAGCAATCAGCCCCAGCATTTT.

The V call is TRBV14, the J call TRBJ1-2, with D uncertain. Trimming shortened V by 1 base and J by 7 bases, and 16 bases separated the two germline ends. Germline assignment: CDR1 SGHDN and CDR2 FVKESK. The CDR3 totals 15 residues. For the CDR3, the DNA is TGTGCCAGCAGCCAAGTAACTGGAATAGGGAGTGGCTACACCTTC. It codes for CASSQVTGIGSGYTF.

The rearrangement uses TRBV14 and TRBJ2-1; D gene ambiguous. The V end lost 3 bases, the J end lost 0 bases, and 9 bases lay between the germline ends. The V gene's germline CDR1 is SGHDN and CDR2 FVKESK. The CDR3 has 15 residues. The CDR3 bases are TGTGCCAGCAGCCACACAGAGAGCTCCTACAATGAGCAGTTCTTC. Its translation is CASSHTESSYNEQFF.

This clone was observed once. V and J are TRBV10-3 and TRBJ2-1; 11 nucleotides match TRBD2. This CDR3 has 15 residues. The germline CDR1 and CDR2 sequences are ENHRY and SYGVKD. J lost 9 bases, V lost 3 bases, and 7 bases had no gene match. The CDR3 sequence: CAISELAGELGEQFF. The CDR3 DNA reads TGTGCCATCAGTGAACTAGCGGGAGAATTGGGTGAGCAGTTCTTC.

V and J are TRBV30 and TRBJ1-1, with 9 bases aligning to TRBD1. Looked up from germline, CDR1 is GTSNPN and CDR2 is SVGIG (reference sequence). The CDR3 is 14 residues long. Trimming took 1 base from V and 2 from J; bases not matched to a gene: 2. CDR3: CAWSEGQGNTEAFF. CDR3 bases: TGTGCCTGGAGTGAGGGACAGGGAAACACTGAAGCTTTCTTT.